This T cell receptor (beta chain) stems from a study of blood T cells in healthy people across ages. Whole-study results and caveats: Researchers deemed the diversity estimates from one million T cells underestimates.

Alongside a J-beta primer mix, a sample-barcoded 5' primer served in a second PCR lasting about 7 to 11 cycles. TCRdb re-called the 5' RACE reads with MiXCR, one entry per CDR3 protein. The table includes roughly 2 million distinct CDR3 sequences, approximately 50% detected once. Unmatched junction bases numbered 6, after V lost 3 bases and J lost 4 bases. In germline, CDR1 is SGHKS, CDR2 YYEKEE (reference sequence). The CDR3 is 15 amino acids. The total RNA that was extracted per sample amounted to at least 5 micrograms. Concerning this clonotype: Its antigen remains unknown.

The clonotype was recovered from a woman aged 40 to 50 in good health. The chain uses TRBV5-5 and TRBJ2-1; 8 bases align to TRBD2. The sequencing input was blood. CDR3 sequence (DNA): TGTGCCAGCAGCTCAGCGGGACTAGGGTACAATGAGCAGTTCTTC. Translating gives CASSSAGLGYNEQFF.